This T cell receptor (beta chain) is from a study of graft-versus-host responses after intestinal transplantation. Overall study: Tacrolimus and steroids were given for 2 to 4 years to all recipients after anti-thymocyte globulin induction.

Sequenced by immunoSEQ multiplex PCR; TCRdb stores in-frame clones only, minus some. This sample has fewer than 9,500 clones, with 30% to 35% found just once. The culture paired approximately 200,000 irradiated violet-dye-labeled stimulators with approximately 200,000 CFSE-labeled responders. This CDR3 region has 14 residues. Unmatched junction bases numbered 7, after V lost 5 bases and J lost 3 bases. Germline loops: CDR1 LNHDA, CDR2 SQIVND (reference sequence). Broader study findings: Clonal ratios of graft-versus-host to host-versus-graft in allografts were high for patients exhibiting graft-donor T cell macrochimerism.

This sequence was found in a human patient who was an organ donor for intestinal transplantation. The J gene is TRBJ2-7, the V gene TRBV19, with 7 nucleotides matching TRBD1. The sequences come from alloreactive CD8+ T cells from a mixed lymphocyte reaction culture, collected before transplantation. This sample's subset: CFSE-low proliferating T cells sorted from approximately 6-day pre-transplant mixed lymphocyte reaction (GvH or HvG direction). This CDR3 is CASSARQGSYEQYF. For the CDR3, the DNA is TGTGCCAGTAGTGCCAGACAGGGCAGCTACGAGCAGTACTTC.